These 10 T cell receptor beta chains were all obtained from the same sample, sequenced in a study of T cell responses to AZD1222 COVID-19 vaccine. Some clones are missing from TCRdb's copy, which holds only in-frame ones; the method was immunoSEQ multiplex PCR. The table lists about 110,000 clones, nearly 90% of them singletons. The material was peripheral blood, obtained 28 days after the second AZD1222 dose. These receptors all stem from an adult who received the AZD1222 COVID-19 vaccine.

This clone appeared a single time. The chain links TRBV9 to TRBJ1-1, with a possible D match to TRBD1 (5 bases). The germline V gene has CDR1 SGDLS and CDR2 YYNGEE. V was trimmed by 7 bases and J by 5 bases, leaving 15 bases between them. There are 13 residues in the CDR3. CDR3 amino acids: CASGTPEGTEAFF. The DNA of the CDR3 is TGTGCCAGCGGGACTCCGGAGGGAACTGAAGCTTTCTTT.

The CDR3: CASSDGDNSPLHF. The CDR3 DNA sequence: TGTGCCAGCAGTGACGGGGATAATTCACCCCTCCACTTT. This chain links TRBV6-4 with TRBJ1-6; D unclear. CDR1 is MRHNA, CDR2 SNTAGT, per germline. This CDR3 is 13 amino acids long. Trimming pared 2 bases from V and 5 bases from J, leaving 4 bases between.

The rearrangement joins TRBV12-3 or TRBV12-4 to TRBJ2-7; D is perhaps TRBD2 (6 bases). V lost 7 bases and J 5 bases, leaving 15 bases between the germline ends. The CDR3 has 13 residues. CDR3 protein: CASTRDFANEQYF. The CDR3, as DNA: TGTGCCAGCACCAGGGACTTTGCCAACGAGCAGTACTTC.

The V gene is TRBV7-2, the J gene TRBJ2-1, with 11 bases that match TRBD2. The germline V gene encodes CDR1 SGHTA and CDR2 FQGNSA. V was clipped by 2 bases and J by 4 bases; unmatched bases: 4. The CDR3 consists of 16 residues. The CDR3 loop reads CASSLQTSGIYNEQFF. CDR3 DNA sequence: TGTGCCAGCAGCTTACAGACTAGCGGGATATACAATGAGCAGTTCTTC.

The chain employs TRBV5-1 and TRBJ2-5, with 9 positions matching TRBD1. The CDR3 loop spans 15 amino acids. The junction had 8 bases not matched to a gene; V was cut back by 3 bases and J by 5 bases. The germline gives CDR1 SGHRS, CDR2 YFSETQ. For the CDR3, the DNA is TGCGCCAGCAGCTCGCGACAGGGGGGGAGCGAGACCCAGTACTTC. This translates into CASSSRQGGSETQYF. Supplemented by reference TRBV5-1 and TRBJ2-5, the full variable domain reads KAGVTQTPRYLIKTRGQQVTLSCSPISGHRSVSWYQQTPGQGLQFLFEYFSETQRNKGNFPGRFSGRQFSNSRSEMNVSTLELGDSALYLCASSSRQGGSETQYFGPGTRLLVL.

This clone was picked up one time. The chain uses TRBV5-1 and TRBJ2-2, with a tentative D call TRBD1 (5 bases). In germline, CDR1 is SGHRS, CDR2 YFSETQ. CDR3 length equals 15 residues. V was cut by 0 bases and J by 5 bases, with 11 bases left in between. The CDR3 coding sequence is TGCGCCAGCAGCTTGGAGGCAGGGTTTACCGGGGAGCTGTTTTTT. Protein product: CASSLEAGFTGELFF.

This chain links TRBV3-1 (or the pseudogene TRBV3-2) with TRBJ1-2; D unclear. CDR1 and CDR2 from the germline V gene are LGHDT and YNNKEL (reference sequence). V gave up 1 base and J gave up 4 bases, with 16 bases separating them. The CDR3 is 16 residues long. DNA for the CDR3: TGTGCCAGCAGCCAAGGAGGTCTTCCCCGTCCCTATGGCTACACCTTC. Translation: CASSQGGLPRPYGYTF.

The CDR3 loop is CASSLDGNPRGYTF. The CDR3, as DNA: TGTGCCAGCAGTTTAGACGGGAATCCTAGGGGCTACACCTTC. The chain uses TRBV6-2 or TRBV6-3 and TRBJ1-2; no firm D call. V was cut by 4 bases and J by 8 bases, with 17 bases left in between. The germline V gene has CDR1 MNHEY and CDR2 SVGEGT. This CDR3 comprises 14 residues.

The genes are TRBV18 and TRBJ1-2; the D is unclear. The CDR3 extends over 14 amino acids. V was shortened by 6 bases and J by 4 bases, with 15 bases between the two germline ends. CDR1 and CDR2 (germline): KGHSH, LQKENI. CDR3 in amino acids: CASSSERAGYGYTF. CDR3 coding DNA: TGTGCCAGCTCCTCCGAAAGGGCTGGCTATGGCTACACCTTC.

The chain carries TRBV29-1 and TRBJ1-4; 9 nucleotides align to TRBD1. Germline values: CDR1 SQVTM, CDR2 ANQGSEA. Trimming took 6 bases from V and 8 from J; bases not matched to a gene: 13. The CDR3 runs to 15 residues. CDR3 in DNA: TGCAGCGTCCGAGGACAGGGGAGTACGAAGGAAAAACTGTTTTTT. Translated, it gives CSVRGQGSTKEKLFF.